The 8 T cell receptor beta chains below were found in one sample sequenced in a study of blood T cell repertoires in COVID-19. TCRdb's table, derived via immunoSEQ multiplex PCR, lists solely in-frame clones and lacks some. The top ten hold about 15% of the sample, which has 100,000 to 150,000 clones, roughly 83% seen once. The sequenced sample consisted of peripheral blood. These receptors were collected from a woman aged 80 or older with acute or convalescent COVID-19.

This sequence joins TRBV19 and TRBJ1-1; D is unresolved. V dropped 6 bases and J dropped 3 bases, with 17 bases sitting between them. Germline CDR1 LNHDA, CDR2 SQIVND (reference sequence). This CDR3 spans 15 amino acids. The CDR3: CASRRDFLEDTEAFF. DNA of the CDR3: TGTGCCAGTAGGAGGGATTTCCTCGAGGACACTGAAGCTTTCTTT.

The chain is built from TRBV2 and TRBJ1-5, with a possible D match to TRBD1 (6 bases). The V end was cut by 1 base, the J end by 4 bases, with 8 bases between. The CDR3 has 14 amino acids. Germline lookup yields CDR1 SNHLY and CDR2 FYNNEI. CDR3 loop: CASSEVRGNQPQHF. CDR3 DNA: TGTGCCAGCAGTGAAGTCAGGGGAAATCAGCCCCAGCATTTT.

The chain carries TRBV10-3 and TRBJ1-2; 8 positions match TRBD1. This CDR3 region has 15 residues. CDR1 is ENHRY and CDR2 is SYGVKD in the germline V gene. Trimming cost V 4 bases and J 4 bases; bases outside gene matches: 8. CDR3 sequence (DNA): TGTGCCATCAGTGCTGGGGGACAGGCCACCTATGGCTACACCTTC. Translation gives CAISAGGQATYGYTF.

This clone appeared a few times. V usage is TRBV6-2 or TRBV6-3 and J usage is TRBJ1-2, with 8 bases fitting TRBD1. The CDR3 is 15 residues long. Germline-derived CDR1 and CDR2 are MNHEY and SVGEGT. V was clipped by 5 bases and J by 8 bases; unmatched bases: 13. Here the CDR3 reads CASSQDRGPLSGYTF. In DNA form, the CDR3 reads TGTGCCAGCAGTCAAGACAGGGGCCCCTTGAGCGGCTACACCTTC.

J is TRBJ1-1 and V is TRBV5-1, with D possibly matching TRBD1 (6 bases). There are 14 residues in the CDR3. The germline V gene encodes CDR1 SGHRS and CDR2 YFSETQ. V was pared by 4 bases and J by 4 bases, with 14 bases between. CDR3 in amino acids: CASSPLTGFTEAFF. The CDR3, as DNA: TGCGCCAGCAGCCCTTTGACAGGTTTCACTGAAGCTTTCTTT.

This clone came up a few times. J is TRBJ2-6 and V is TRBV11-2; TRBD1 matches 8 bases. Germline trimming cut 4 bases from V and 2 bases from J; bases unmatched to any gene: 10. The CDR3 runs to 18 residues. Germline V lookup: CDR1 SGHAT, CDR2 FQNNGV. CDR3 in amino acids: CASSSLDRGGAGANVLTF. The CDR3 region has the DNA TGTGCCAGCAGCTCCCTCGACAGGGGAGGTGCTGGGGCCAACGTCCTGACTTTC.

This chain uses TRBV7-2 with TRBJ2-5; 13 nucleotides match TRBD2. This CDR3 region has 18 residues. V lost 5 bases, J lost 5 bases, and 14 bases stayed unmatched. In germline, CDR1 is SGHTA, CDR2 FQGNSA. CDR3 protein: CASSTRVLAGGSQETQYF. CDR3 DNA: TGTGCCAGCAGCACGAGGGTACTAGCGGGGGGGTCACAGGAGACCCAGTACTTC.

The chain carries TRBV29-1 and TRBJ1-2, with D perhaps TRBD1 (6 bases). Germline assignment: CDR1 SQVTM and CDR2 ANQGSEA. This CDR3 comprises 11 residues. V was shortened by 4 bases and J by 8 bases, with 11 bases between the two germline ends. The CDR3 reads CSVAGAGGYTF. The CDR3 DNA reads as TGCAGCGTTGCAGGGGCCGGAGGCTACACCTTC.